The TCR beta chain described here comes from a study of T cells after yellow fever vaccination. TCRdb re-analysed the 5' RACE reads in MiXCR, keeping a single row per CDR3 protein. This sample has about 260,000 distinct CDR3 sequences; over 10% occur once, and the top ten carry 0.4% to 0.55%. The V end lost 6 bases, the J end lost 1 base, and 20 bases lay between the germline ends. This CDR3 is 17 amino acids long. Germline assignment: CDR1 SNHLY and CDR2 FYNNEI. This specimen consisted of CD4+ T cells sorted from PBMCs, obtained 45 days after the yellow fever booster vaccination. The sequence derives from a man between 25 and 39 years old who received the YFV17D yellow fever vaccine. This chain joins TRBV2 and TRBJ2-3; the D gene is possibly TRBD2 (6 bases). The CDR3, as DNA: TGTGCCAGCAGCCCACTAGCACCCAAGGGTGGCACAGATACGCAGTATTTT. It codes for CASSPLAPKGGTDTQYF.